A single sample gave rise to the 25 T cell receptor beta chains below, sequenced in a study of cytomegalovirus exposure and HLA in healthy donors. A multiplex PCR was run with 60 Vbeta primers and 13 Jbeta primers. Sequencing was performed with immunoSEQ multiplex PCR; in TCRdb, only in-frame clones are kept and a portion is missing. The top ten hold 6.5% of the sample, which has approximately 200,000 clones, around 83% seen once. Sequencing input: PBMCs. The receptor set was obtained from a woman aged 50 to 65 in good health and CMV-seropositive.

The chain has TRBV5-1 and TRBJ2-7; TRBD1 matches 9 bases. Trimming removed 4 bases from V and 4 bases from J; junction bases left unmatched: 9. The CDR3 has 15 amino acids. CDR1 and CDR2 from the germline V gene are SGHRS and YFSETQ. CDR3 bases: TGCGCCAGCAGCAGAACGACAGGGGGGGGGTACGAGCAGTACTTC. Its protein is CASSRTTGGGYEQYF.

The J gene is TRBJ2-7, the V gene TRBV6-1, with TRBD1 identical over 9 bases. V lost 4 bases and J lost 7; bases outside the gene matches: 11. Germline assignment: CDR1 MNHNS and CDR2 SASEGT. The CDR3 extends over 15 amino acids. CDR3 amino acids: CASSVTGGLGPEQYF. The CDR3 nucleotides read TGTGCCAGCAGTGTAACAGGGGGCCTTGGGCCGGAGCAGTACTTC.

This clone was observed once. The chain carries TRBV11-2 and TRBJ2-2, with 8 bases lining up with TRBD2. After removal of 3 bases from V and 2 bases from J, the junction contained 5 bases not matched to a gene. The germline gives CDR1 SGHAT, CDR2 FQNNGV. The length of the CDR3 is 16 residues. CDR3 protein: CASSFPGGDNTGELFF. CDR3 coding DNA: TGTGCCAGCAGCTTCCCGGGGGGGGATAACACCGGGGAGCTGTTTTTT.

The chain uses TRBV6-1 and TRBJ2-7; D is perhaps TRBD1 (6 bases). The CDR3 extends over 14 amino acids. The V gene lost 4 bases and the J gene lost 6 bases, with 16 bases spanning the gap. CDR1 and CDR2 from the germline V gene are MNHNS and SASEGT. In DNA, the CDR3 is TGTGCCAGCAGTGTCGGCAGGGGATTTGTCGAGCAGTACTTC. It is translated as CASSVGRGFVEQYF.

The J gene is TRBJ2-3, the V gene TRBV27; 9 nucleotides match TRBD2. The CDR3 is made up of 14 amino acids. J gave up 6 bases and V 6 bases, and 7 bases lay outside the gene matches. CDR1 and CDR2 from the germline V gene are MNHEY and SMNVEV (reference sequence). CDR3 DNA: TGTGCCAGCAGGGGGCTAGCGGGAAGGGATACGCAGTATTTT. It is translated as CASRGLAGRDTQYF.

DNA of the CDR3: TGTGCCAGTCAGGACAGGACCCGCCTAGATGAAAAACTGTTTTTT. It specifies CASQDRTRLDEKLFF. This chain links TRBV19 with TRBJ1-4; TRBD1 matches 7 bases. The CDR3 loop spans 15 amino acids. Unmatched junction bases numbered 12, after V lost 8 bases and J lost 6 bases. Germline assignment: CDR1 LNHDA and CDR2 SQIVND (reference sequence). Together with reference TRBV19 and TRBJ1-4, the CDR3 gives the full variable domain: DGGITQSPKYLFRKEGQNVTLSCEQNLNHDAMYWYRQDPGQGLRLIYYSQIVNDFQKGDIAEGYSVSREKKESFPLTVTSAQKNPTAFYLCASQDRTRLDEKLFFGSGTQLSVL.

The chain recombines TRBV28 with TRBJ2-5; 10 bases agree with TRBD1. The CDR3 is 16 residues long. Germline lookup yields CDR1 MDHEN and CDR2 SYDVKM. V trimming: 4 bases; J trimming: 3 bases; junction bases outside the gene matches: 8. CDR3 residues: CASSSSSDRGEETQYF. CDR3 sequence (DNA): TGTGCCAGCAGTTCATCATCGGACAGGGGGGAAGAGACCCAGTACTTC.

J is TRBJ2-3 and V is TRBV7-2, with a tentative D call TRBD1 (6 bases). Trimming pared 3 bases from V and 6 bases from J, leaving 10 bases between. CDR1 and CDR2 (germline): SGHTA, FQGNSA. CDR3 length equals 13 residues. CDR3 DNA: TGTGCCAGCAGCTTCCAACAGGGTGATACGCAGTATTTT. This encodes CASSFQQGDTQYF.

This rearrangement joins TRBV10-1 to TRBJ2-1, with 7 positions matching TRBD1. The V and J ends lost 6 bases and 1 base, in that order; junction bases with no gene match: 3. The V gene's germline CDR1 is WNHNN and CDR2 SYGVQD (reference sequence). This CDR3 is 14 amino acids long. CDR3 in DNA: TGCGCCAGCAGCCGACAGGGTTCCTACAATGAGCAGTTCTTC. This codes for CASSRQGSYNEQFF.

CDR3 region: CASTSAYEQYF. The CDR3 nucleotides are TGTGCCAGCACCAGTGCCTACGAGCAGTACTTC. The chain links TRBV6-5 to TRBJ2-7; D is uncertain. V gave up 7 bases and J gave up 2 bases, with 6 bases separating them. The germline V gene has CDR1 MNHEY and CDR2 SVGAGI. The CDR3 is made up of 11 amino acids.

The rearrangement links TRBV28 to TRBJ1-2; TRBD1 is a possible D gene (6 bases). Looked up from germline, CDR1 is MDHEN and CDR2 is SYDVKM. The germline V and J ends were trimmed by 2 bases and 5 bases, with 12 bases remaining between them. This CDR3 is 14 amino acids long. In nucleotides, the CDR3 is TGTGCCAGCAGTTTAGGGGGGGCTGTGTATGGCTACACCTTC. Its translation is CASSLGGAVYGYTF.

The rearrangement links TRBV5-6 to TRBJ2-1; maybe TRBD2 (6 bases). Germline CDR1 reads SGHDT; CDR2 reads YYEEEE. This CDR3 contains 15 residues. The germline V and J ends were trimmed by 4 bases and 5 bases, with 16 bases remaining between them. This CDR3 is CASSEGLTANNEQFF. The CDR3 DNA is TGTGCCAGCAGCGAGGGACTGACGGCCAACAATGAGCAGTTCTTC.

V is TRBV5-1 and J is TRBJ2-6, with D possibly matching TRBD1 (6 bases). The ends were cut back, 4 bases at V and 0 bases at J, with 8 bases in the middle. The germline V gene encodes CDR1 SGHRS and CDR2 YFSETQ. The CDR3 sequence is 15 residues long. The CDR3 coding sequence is TGCGCCAGCAGCCCGGACAGCTCTGGGGCCAACGTCCTGACTTTC. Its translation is CASSPDSSGANVLTF.

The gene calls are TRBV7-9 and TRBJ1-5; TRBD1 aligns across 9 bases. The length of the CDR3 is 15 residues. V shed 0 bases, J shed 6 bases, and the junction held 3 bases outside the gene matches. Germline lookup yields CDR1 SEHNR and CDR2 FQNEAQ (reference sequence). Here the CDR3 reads CASSLAGTGRQPQHF. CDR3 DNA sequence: TGTGCCAGCAGCTTAGCGGGGACAGGGCGTCAGCCCCAGCATTTT.

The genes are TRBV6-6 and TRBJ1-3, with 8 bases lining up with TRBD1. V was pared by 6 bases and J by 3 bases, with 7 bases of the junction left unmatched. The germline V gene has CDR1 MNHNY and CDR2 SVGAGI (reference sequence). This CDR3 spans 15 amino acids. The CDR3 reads CASRPQGAGGNTIYF. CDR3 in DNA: TGTGCCAGCAGACCTCAGGGGGCTGGTGGAAACACCATATATTTT.

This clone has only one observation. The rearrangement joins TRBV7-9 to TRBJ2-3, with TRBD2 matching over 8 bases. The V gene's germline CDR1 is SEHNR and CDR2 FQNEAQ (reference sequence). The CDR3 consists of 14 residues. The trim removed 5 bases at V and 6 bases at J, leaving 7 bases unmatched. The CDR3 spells CASSVGGESDTQYF. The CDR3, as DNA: TGTGCCAGCAGCGTCGGGGGGGAAAGTGATACGCAGTATTTT.

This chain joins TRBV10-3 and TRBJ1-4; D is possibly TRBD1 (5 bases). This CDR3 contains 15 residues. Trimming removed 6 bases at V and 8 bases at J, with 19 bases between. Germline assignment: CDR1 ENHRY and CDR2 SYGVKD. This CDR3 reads CAISFIAEGREKLFF. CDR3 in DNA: TGTGCCATCAGCTTTATAGCGGAGGGGAGGGAAAAACTGTTTTTT.

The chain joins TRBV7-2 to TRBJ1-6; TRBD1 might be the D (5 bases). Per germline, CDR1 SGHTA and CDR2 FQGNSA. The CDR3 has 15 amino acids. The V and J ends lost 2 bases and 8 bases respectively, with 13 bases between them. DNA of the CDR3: TGTGCCAGCAGCTTATTGGGGGGGATGGATTCACCCCTCCACTTT. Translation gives CASSLLGGMDSPLHF.

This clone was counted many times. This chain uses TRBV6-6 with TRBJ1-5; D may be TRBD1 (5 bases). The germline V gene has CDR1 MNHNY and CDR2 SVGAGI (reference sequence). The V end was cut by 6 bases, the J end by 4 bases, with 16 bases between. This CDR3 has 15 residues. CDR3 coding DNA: TGTGCCAGCAGGCAGGGTCCACTTGATAATCAGCCCCAGCATTTT. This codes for CASRQGPLDNQPQHF.

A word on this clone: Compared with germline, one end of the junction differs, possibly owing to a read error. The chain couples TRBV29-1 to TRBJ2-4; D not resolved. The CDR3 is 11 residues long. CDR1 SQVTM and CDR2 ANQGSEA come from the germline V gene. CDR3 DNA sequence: TGCAGCGTTGTTCCCAAAAACAGTCAGTACTTC. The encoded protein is CSVVPKNSQYF.

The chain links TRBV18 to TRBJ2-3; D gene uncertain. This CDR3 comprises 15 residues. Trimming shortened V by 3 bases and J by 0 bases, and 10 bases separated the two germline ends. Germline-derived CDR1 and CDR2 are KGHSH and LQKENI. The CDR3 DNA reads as TGTGCCAGCTCACCTGCTATCCTAAGCACAGATACGCAGTATTTT. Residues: CASSPAILSTDTQYF. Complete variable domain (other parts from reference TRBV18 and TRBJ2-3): NAGVMQNPRHLVRRRGQEARLRCSPMKGHSHVYWYRQLPEEGLKFMVYLQKENIIDESGMPKERFSAEFPKEGPSILRIQQVVRGDSAAYFCASSPAILSTDTQYFGPGTRLTVL.

The CDR3 DNA reads TGTGCCATTGGGGCTAGCGGGAAAACAGATACGCAGTATTTT. Its protein is CAIGASGKTDTQYF. The rearrangement joins TRBV28 to TRBJ2-3; TRBD2 matches 9 bases. CDR1 and CDR2 (germline): MDHEN, SYDVKM. The CDR3 runs 14 residues. V lost 10 bases, J lost 3 bases, and 8 bases stayed unmatched.

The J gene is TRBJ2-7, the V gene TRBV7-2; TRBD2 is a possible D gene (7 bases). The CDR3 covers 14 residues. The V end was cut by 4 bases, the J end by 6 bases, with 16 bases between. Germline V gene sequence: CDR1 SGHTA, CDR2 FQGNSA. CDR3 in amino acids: CASSSGGSLGEQYF. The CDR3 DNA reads TGTGCCAGCAGCTCGGGGGGCTCCCTAGGCGAGCAGTACTTC.

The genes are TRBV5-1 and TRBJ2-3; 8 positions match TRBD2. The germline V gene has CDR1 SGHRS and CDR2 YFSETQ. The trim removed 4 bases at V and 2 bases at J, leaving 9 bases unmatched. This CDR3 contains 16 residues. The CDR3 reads CASSIGTSWITDTQYF. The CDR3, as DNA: TGCGCCAGCAGCATAGGGACTAGTTGGATCACAGATACGCAGTATTTT.

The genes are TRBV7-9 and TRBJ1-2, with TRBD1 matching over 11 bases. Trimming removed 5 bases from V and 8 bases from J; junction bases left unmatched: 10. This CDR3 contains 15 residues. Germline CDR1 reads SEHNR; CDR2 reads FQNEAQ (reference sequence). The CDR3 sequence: CASSQTGQGDKGYTF. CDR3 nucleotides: TGTGCCAGCAGCCAAACGGGACAGGGGGACAAAGGCTACACCTTC.